The clone carrying this T cell receptor beta chain was seen a handful of times. Germline loops: CDR1 MNHEY, CDR2 SVGAGI. The V end was cut by 2 bases, the J end by 6 bases, with 8 bases between. The CDR3 runs to 14 residues. These data are taken from a study of blood T cell repertoires in COVID-19. Repertoires were generated with immunoSEQ multiplex PCR, while TCRdb's copy carries only in-frame clones and drops some. The data contain 95,000 to 150,000 clones, 88% of them singletons. The sequencing sample was made of peripheral blood. This chain uses TRBV6-5 with TRBJ1-6; no clear D. The receptor comes from a woman between 50 and 59 years old with active or convalescent COVID-19. The CDR3 sequence is CASSYREGNSPLHF. The CDR3 DNA reads as TGTGCCAGCAGTTACAGGGAGGGTAATTCACCCCTCCACTTT.